This T cell receptor beta chain was captured in a study of blood T cell repertoires in COVID-19. Study summary: The cDNA or gDNA used as material had been derived from T cells, B-cell-depleted T cells, or PBMCs.

This clone showed up just a few times. The CDR3 has 18 residues. Germline CDR1 is KGHSH and CDR2 is LQKENI. Losses at the gene ends were 2 bases for V and 2 bases for J; bases not matched to a gene: 9. Methods used by the authors: The authors estimated nucleated cell counts from reference gene primer amplification. Generated by immunoSEQ multiplex PCR, the TCRdb table keeps only in-frame clones and is missing some. That table is the source of V, J and clone size, and D and trimming were worked out from the DNA. The sample consists of about 84,000 clones, around 83% of them appearing once. The clonotype comes from a man of 80 years or more with active or convalescent COVID-19. Sequences were obtained from peripheral blood. The rearrangement joins TRBV18 to TRBJ2-6; 7 bases fit TRBD1. As DNA, the CDR3 is TGTGCCAGCTCACCAATTGGTCTCCAGGGGGCTGGGGCCAACGTCCTGACTTTC. This codes for CASSPIGLQGAGANVLTF.